Given below is one T cell receptor (beta chain) in context. In its sample, this clonotype was seen once. No antigen is known for it. Base qualities are not at hand, and no much larger clone is one base apart. A lone read gives weak evidence. The treatment or condition label on this specimen signifies: roughly 11-day PBMC culture with coronavirus spike peptide pools or control peptides (ViraFEST assay). The study used the ViraFEST assay, which expanded antigen-specific T cells with peptide pools and then identified expanded clonotypes by TCR sequencing. Negative nucleocapsid antibody tests before and after vaccination confirmed that the healthy vaccine recipients had no prior SARS-CoV-2 infection. Each well held about 2.2 million PBMCs cultured in IMDM containing about 5% human AB serum and approximately 10 IU/ml IL-2, with roughly 10 ug/ml peptide pools added. Half of the culture medium was replaced with fresh IL-2-containing medium on days 3 and 7. Once the cells had been in culture for around nine days, the EasySep CD4+ T cell isolation kit was used to isolate CD4+ T cells by negative selection. Ficoll-Paque Plus gradient centrifugation was used to isolate PBMCs from whole blood, and the isolated PBMCs were then either used fresh or cryopreserved at -140C. In general, triplicate wells were set up for every culture condition.

The data are from a study of vaccination and CD4 T cells after COVID-19 (dated by TCRdb to about 2022). Notes on the research overall: The convalescent cohort comprised six males and four females, including two Hispanic individuals, seven Caucasians, two Asians and one multiracial person. Post-COVID blood samples were collected from convalescent patients a median of roughly 100 days after diagnosis, with a range of about 30 to 170 days. Post-vaccine blood samples were collected a median of about 66 days after the second vaccine dose, ranging from roughly 12 to 250 days. Two doses of either the Pfizer-BioNTech BNT162b2 vaccine (n=8) or the Moderna mRNA-1273 vaccine (n=2) were administered to participants. The spike-specific CD4+ TCR repertoire was compared before and after mRNA vaccination in approximately ten COVID-19 convalescent patients and a handful of infection-naive healthy vaccine recipients. Control cultures used a CEFX viral epitope pool as positive control, an HIV-1 Nef peptide pool as negative control, or no peptide. Culture stimuli were overlapping spike peptide pools from SARS-CoV-2 and from the common cold coronaviruses HCoV-NL63, HCoV-OC43 and HCoV-229E.

Study-level results and caveats: In convalescent patients, nearly all vaccine-specific clones (304 of 307) were found to be mono-reactive for SARS-CoV-2 spike rather than cross-reactive with common cold coronaviruses. In convalescent patients, a median around 89% of post-vaccine SARS-CoV-2-reactive clones were detected only after vaccination, suggesting vaccine-specific priming. Relatively few convalescent patients were included in the study, and early timepoints after natural infection were not analyzed. An increase in the median number of SARS-CoV-2-reactive clonotypes from approximately 21 after infection to roughly 38 after vaccination was observed, but the change was not found to be significant.

Library creation used PCR. DNA from cultured CD4+ T cells underwent TCR sequencing with the Oncomine TCR Beta short-read assay at the Johns Hopkins FTIC core. The QIAamp micro DNA kit was used to extract genomic DNA from the cultured CD4+ T cells. Oncomine TCR Beta libraries made from cultured CD4+ T cells were pooled using unique dual indexes and sequenced on an Illumina iSeq 100. The study's own analysis went as follows. Non-productive sequences were removed, and CDR3s that did not start with C, did not end with F or W, or were shorter than 7 amino acids were discarded. The MANAFEST web application identified antigen-specific clonotypes by comparing peptide-stimulated wells against reference wells and other culture wells. An FDR below 0.05, an odds ratio above 5, and a productive frequency above 0.1% in at least two of three replicate wells were required for clones to be considered positive. Clonotypes that were significantly expanded in both SARS-CoV-2 spike wells and at least one common cold coronavirus spike condition were defined as cross-reactive. Similarity between CDR3 sequences was evaluated in R version 3.6.1 using Levenshtein distances (stringdist) and unrooted phylogenetic trees (ape). TCRdb trimmed the raw reads at Q25, called clones with MiXCR and kept productive beta chains. Rows merge per CDR3 protein into single entries with the most common DNA and genes. TCRdb's processing, not the authors', yielded these V and J calls. In this sample the table shows roughly 28,000 distinct CDR3 sequences, roughly 50% of which occur a single time. The ten largest account for roughly 30% of the sample.

V gives up 11 bases and J gives up 0 bases, and the segment between their germline ends measures 14 bases. The CDR3 has 14 amino acids, counting the end cysteine and phenylalanine. Only the CDR3 DNA stays, 42 bases, in frame from base 1. The germline V gene specifies MNHNS as CDR1 and SASEGT as CDR2. This clonotype was sampled from a human donor who received a COVID-19 vaccine. Recombination joined TRBV6-1 with TRBJ1-3; no D segment can be confidently identified. Sequences were derived from CD4+ T cells from blood, cultured in vitro, sampled before SARS-CoV-2 vaccination. The nucleotide sequence is given as TGTGCCTGCTTGGTTGACGGCTCTGGAAACACCATATATTTT. Its protein product is CACLVDGSGNTIYF.